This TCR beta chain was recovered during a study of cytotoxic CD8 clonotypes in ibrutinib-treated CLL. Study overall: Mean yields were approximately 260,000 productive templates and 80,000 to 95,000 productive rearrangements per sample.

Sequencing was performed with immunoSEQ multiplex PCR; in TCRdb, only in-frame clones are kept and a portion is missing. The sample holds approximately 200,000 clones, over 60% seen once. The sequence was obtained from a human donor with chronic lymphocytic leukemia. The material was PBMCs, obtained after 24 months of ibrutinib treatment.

The CDR3 DNA is TGTGCCAGCAACATCCATAGCGGGAGCGGGTACGAGCAGTACTTC. This sequence encodes CASNIHSGSGYEQYF. V is TRBV6-5 and J is TRBJ2-7, with 9 nucleotides matching TRBD2. The CDR3 consists of 15 residues. The germline V gene has CDR1 MNHEY and CDR2 SVGAGI. The V and J ends lost 7 bases and 4 bases, in that order; junction bases with no gene match: 11.